These 26 T cell receptor beta chains were all obtained from the same sample, sequenced in a study of blood T cell repertoires in COVID-19. The data were produced by immunoSEQ multiplex PCR, yet TCRdb's version contains in-frame clones alone and is incomplete. The sample carries about 290,000 clones, roughly nine tenths recorded once. Input material: peripheral blood. The receptors were sampled from a middle-aged woman who had recovered from COVID-19.

This sequence joins TRBV6-2 or TRBV6-3 and TRBJ2-5; 9 positions match TRBD2. This CDR3 spans 13 amino acids. Trimming removed 4 bases from V and 4 bases from J; junction bases left unmatched: 1. Germline CDR1 MNHEY, CDR2 SVGEGT. CDR3 in DNA: TGTGCCAGCAGTTCGACTAGCGGAGAGACCCAGTACTTC. This translates into CASSSTSGETQYF.

Concerning this clone: This CDR3 is also generated by other DNA sequences in the sample. J is TRBJ1-1 and V is TRBV3-1 (or the pseudogene TRBV3-2); D call uncertain. The CDR3 runs 14 residues. CDR1 is LGHDT and CDR2 is YNNKEL in the germline V gene (reference sequence). Trimming removed 3 bases from V and 2 bases from J, with 10 bases in between. CDR3 in amino acids: CASSQETGNTEAFF. For the CDR3, the DNA is TGTGCCAGCAGCCAGGAGACGGGAAACACTGAAGCTTTCTTT.

In DNA, the CDR3 is TGTGCCAGCAGTTACTCGATGGCGGATATTTACAATGAGCAGTTCTTC. This encodes CASSYSMADIYNEQFF. The gene calls are TRBV6-6 and TRBJ2-1; D is uncertain. The CDR3 contains 16 residues. The V gene lost 0 bases and the J gene lost 4 bases, with 13 bases spanning the gap. The V gene's germline CDR1 is MNHNY and CDR2 SVGAGI (reference sequence).

This chain connects TRBV5-1 to TRBJ2-2; 10 bases align to TRBD2. This CDR3 region has 18 residues. Germline trimming cut 5 bases from V and 7 bases from J; bases unmatched to any gene: 17. Germline CDR1 and CDR2: SGHRS and YFSETQ. CDR3 nucleotides: TGCGCCAGCAGGAGGGAGAACCTTAGCGGGAGGAGTGGCGGGGAGCTGTTTTTT. It yields the protein CASRRENLSGRSGGELFF.

CDR3 sequence: CASNSGGFSNQPQHF. DNA for the CDR3: TGTGCCAGTAACTCGGGGGGCTTTAGCAATCAGCCCCAGCATTTT. The chain recombines TRBV19 with TRBJ1-5, with a possible D match to TRBD1 (6 bases). V gave up 7 bases and J gave up 0 bases, with 13 bases separating them. CDR1 and CDR2 from the germline V gene are LNHDA and SQIVND (reference sequence). The CDR3 loop spans 15 amino acids.

The chain joins TRBV12-3 or TRBV12-4 to TRBJ2-5; D is possibly TRBD2 (7 bases). There are 13 residues in the CDR3. Trimming left V 7 bases short and J 9 bases short, with 18 bases between. Written as DNA, the CDR3 is TGTGCCAGCAAAATGAGTGGGGAGGGGGCCCAGTACTTC. Its translation is CASKMSGEGAQYF.

V usage is TRBV4-2 and J usage is TRBJ1-2; D might be TRBD1 (5 bases). V lost 0 bases to trimming and J lost 3 bases, with 11 bases between them. The CDR3 runs to 15 residues. Germline CDR1 LGHNA, CDR2 YNFKEQ. The CDR3 sequence is CASSQDGTTDYGYTF. The CDR3 bases are TGTGCCAGCAGCCAAGATGGGACTACTGACTATGGCTACACCTTC.

V and J are TRBV29-1 and TRBJ1-2; no clear D gene. The CDR3 runs 13 residues. V lost 4 bases, J lost 4 bases, and 13 bases lay in between. Germline loops: CDR1 SQVTM, CDR2 ANQGSEA. In DNA form, the CDR3 reads TGCAGCGTTGCCAGGCCCAATTTCTATGGCTACACCTTC. Amino acids: CSVARPNFYGYTF.

The V and J genes are TRBV29-1 and TRBJ1-1; TRBD1 might be the D (5 bases). CDR1 SQVTM and CDR2 ANQGSEA come from the germline V gene. This CDR3 contains 12 residues. Trimming removed 4 bases from V and 4 bases from J, with 10 bases in between. The CDR3 reads CSVVSGATEAFF. The CDR3 DNA is TGCAGCGTTGTTTCTGGGGCCACTGAAGCTTTCTTT.

J is TRBJ2-5 and V is TRBV6-1; TRBD2 matches at 13 bases. V dropped 0 bases and J dropped 7; count of bases not matched to a gene: 11. From germline, CDR1 is MNHNS and CDR2 SASEGT. The CDR3 sequence is 18 residues long. The CDR3 DNA is TGTGCCAGCAGTGAAGCGCTTCTTACTAGCGGGAGGGCTGGGACCCAGTACTTC. Its translation: CASSEALLTSGRAGTQYF.

The CDR3 here is CASSADGTGRAKNIQYF. Here the CDR3 DNA reads TGCGCCAGCAGCGCGGATGGGACAGGGAGAGCCAAAAACATTCAGTACTTC. The chain couples TRBV5-1 to TRBJ2-4; TRBD1 agrees at 9 bases. V trimming: 4 bases; J trimming: 0 bases; junction bases outside the gene matches: 8. Germline loops: CDR1 SGHRS, CDR2 YFSETQ. The CDR3 is made up of 17 amino acids. The entire variable domain, with the rest obtained from reference TRBV5-1 and TRBJ2-4, is as follows: KAGVTQTPRYLIKTRGQQVTLSCSPISGHRSVSWYQQTPGQGLQFLFEYFSETQRNKGNFPGRFSGRQFSNSRSEMNVSTLELGDSALYLCASSADGTGRAKNIQYFGAGTRLSVL.

The gene calls are TRBV21-1 and TRBJ2-1; the DNA was not compared with TRBD1, the D call given in the table. TRBV21-1 counts as a pseudogene. The CDR3 runs 16 residues. The DNA of the CDR3 is TGTGCCAGCACCTGGATAATACAGGGATCGTTTAATGAGCAGTTCTTC. This translates into CASTWIIQGSFNEQFF.

The chain employs TRBV18 and TRBJ2-7; D is possibly TRBD1 (6 bases). With 6 bases removed from V and 0 bases from J, the gap between germline ends came to 12 bases. The CDR3 spans 14 residues. The germline gives CDR1 KGHSH, CDR2 LQKENI. CDR3 DNA sequence: TGTGCCAGCTCTCCGCAGGGGACCTCCTACGAGCAGTACTTC. Its protein product is CASSPQGTSYEQYF.

The V gene is TRBV19, the J gene TRBJ2-5; 10 bases fit TRBD1. This CDR3 has 15 amino acids. CDR1 is LNHDA, CDR2 SQIVND, per germline (reference sequence). The V gene end was trimmed by 4 bases and the J gene end by 3 bases; junction bases not matched to a gene: 5. As DNA, the CDR3 is TGTGCCAGTAGTACCCCGGGACAGGGGAAAGAGACCCAGTACTTC. Encoded protein: CASSTPGQGKETQYF.

The gene calls are TRBV5-6 and TRBJ2-5; 12 positions match TRBD2. The CDR3 length is 15 residues. Trimming removed 4 bases from V and 5 bases from J; junction bases left unmatched: 6. Germline V gene lookup returns CDR1 SGHDT and CDR2 YYEEEE. The CDR3 is CASSQLAGGRETQYF. The CDR3, as DNA: TGTGCCAGCAGCCAACTAGCGGGAGGTCGCGAGACCCAGTACTTC.

The chain recombines TRBV28 with TRBJ1-5; possible D gene TRBD1, 5 bases. V lost 3 bases, J lost 1 base, and 10 bases lay in between. Germline V gene data show CDR1 as MDHEN and CDR2 as SYDVKM. The CDR3 loop spans 15 amino acids. CDR3 protein: CASSFYRSSNQPQHF. The CDR3 bases are TGTGCCAGCAGTTTTTACAGGAGCAGCAATCAGCCCCAGCATTTT.

In its sample, this clone was seen a few times. The chain has TRBV14 and TRBJ1-5; 7 positions agree with TRBD1. Losses at the gene ends were 8 bases for V and 5 bases for J; bases not matched to a gene: 9. The CDR3 has 14 amino acids. In germline, CDR1 is SGHDN, CDR2 FVKESK. In DNA, the CDR3 is TGTGCCAGCGGTAAGACAACAGGGGATCAGCCCCAGCATTTT. Protein: CASGKTTGDQPQHF. The full variable domain, rest sourced from reference TRBV14 and TRBJ1-5, is EAGVTQFPSHSVIEKGQTVTLRCDPISGHDNLYWYRRVMGKEIKFLLHFVKESKQDESGMPNNRFLAERTGGTYSTLKVQPAELEDSGVYFCASGKTTGDQPQHFGDGTRLSIL.

In this sample, this clone turned up a few times. The chain links TRBV3-1 (or the pseudogene TRBV3-2) to TRBJ1-5, with 7 positions matching TRBD1. With 1 base clipped from V and 6 bases from J, the junction kept 6 bases outside the gene matches. CDR1 LGHDT and CDR2 YNNKEL come from the germline V gene (reference sequence). This CDR3 has 15 amino acids. In DNA, the CDR3 is TGTGCCAGCAGCCAAGGACAGGGCTGGGGTCAGCCCCAGCATTTT. It encodes CASSQGQGWGQPQHF.

This chain links TRBV7-6 with TRBJ2-1; TRBD2 matches 10 bases. CDR3 length: 16 residues. Germline assignment: CDR1 SGHVS and CDR2 FNYEAQ. V was clipped by 5 bases and J by 9 bases; unmatched bases: 13. The CDR3 loop is CASSLPGLAYGAEQFF. The DNA for the CDR3 is TGTGCCAGCAGCCTTCCGGGACTAGCGTATGGGGCTGAGCAGTTCTTC.

Notes on this clone: This sample includes further DNA sequences coding for the same CDR3. The chain carries TRBV9 and TRBJ2-3; TRBD2 matches at 9 bases. CDR3 length: 14 amino acids. After removal of 4 bases from V and 2 bases from J, the junction contained 2 bases not matched to a gene. Germline loops: CDR1 SGDLS, CDR2 YYNGEE. CDR3 loop: CASSPGLATDTQYF. The CDR3 DNA is TGTGCCAGCAGCCCGGGACTAGCCACAGATACGCAGTATTTT.

In this sample, this clone turned up once. The V gene is TRBV11-3, the J gene TRBJ1-6; the match to TRBD1 covers 7 bases. With 5 bases clipped from V and 12 bases from J, the junction kept 13 bases outside the gene matches. This CDR3 comprises 15 residues. Germline V lookup: CDR1 SGHNT, CDR2 YENEEA. CDR3 in DNA: TGTGCCAGCAGCCCAACAGGGGAAGGGTCCTTACCCCTCCACTTT. Protein product: CASSPTGEGSLPLHF.

The chain joins TRBV10-1 to TRBJ2-1; TRBD2 matches at 9 bases. Germline V gives CDR1 WNHNN, CDR2 SYGVQD (reference sequence). CDR3 length equals 16 residues. J was trimmed by 0 bases and V by 4 bases; bases with no gene match: 4. The CDR3 sequence: CASSARLADSYNEQFF. For the CDR3, the DNA is TGCGCCAGCAGTGCCCGACTAGCGGACTCCTACAATGAGCAGTTCTTC.

In its sample, this clone was seen once. This sequence joins TRBV2 and TRBJ2-7; D call uncertain. The V gene's germline CDR1 is SNHLY and CDR2 FYNNEI. The V and J ends lost 7 bases and 2 bases respectively, with 12 bases between them. The CDR3 consists of 13 residues. Here the CDR3 reads CASNGGQPYEQYF. The CDR3 bases are TGTGCCAGCAACGGCGGCCAACCCTACGAGCAGTACTTC.

The genes are TRBV30 and TRBJ2-1, with D possibly matching TRBD2 (5 bases). V was shortened by 0 bases and J by 4 bases, with 10 bases between the two germline ends. There are 14 residues in the CDR3. Germline CDR1 reads GTSNPN; CDR2 reads SVGIG (reference sequence). DNA for the CDR3: TGTGCCTGGAGTGTTGGCGGGCTTTACAATGAGCAGTTCTTC. Translated: CAWSVGGLYNEQFF.

The chain joins TRBV13 to TRBJ2-5; D is perhaps TRBD2 (5 bases). The CDR3 runs to 15 residues. The ends were cut back, 5 bases at V and 7 bases at J, with 20 bases in the middle. The V gene's germline CDR1 is PRHDT and CDR2 FYEKMQ (reference sequence). Here the CDR3 reads CASSLRGLDSGTQYF. CDR3 in DNA: TGTGCCAGCAGCCTGAGAGGGCTCGACTCAGGGACCCAGTACTTC.

The chain joins TRBV5-4 to TRBJ1-1, with D perhaps TRBD1 (5 bases). The CDR3 consists of 15 residues. Trimming removed 0 bases at V and 0 bases at J, with 9 bases between. Germline V CDR1 and CDR2: SGHNT, YYREEE (reference sequence). The CDR3 nucleotides read TGTGCCAGCAGCTTGGCCCGACAGCTGAACACTGAAGCTTTCTTT. Protein: CASSLARQLNTEAFF.